A selection of T cell receptor beta chains follows, all from one sample in a study of T cell responses to AZD1222 COVID-19 vaccine. This table comes from immunoSEQ multiplex PCR, and its TCRdb copy is limited to in-frame clones, with some not included. The sample includes some 170,000 clones, about 88% of them seen just once. The sequences come from peripheral blood, collected on day 0 of AZD1222 vaccination. These receptors were obtained from an adult in good health. CDR3s include the opening cysteine and the closing phenylalanine or tryptophan. Fields, in order: J gene, V gene, clone size, D gene, CDR3 protein, CDR3 DNA. The D gene is left open where the match is weak. Where a row states a size, it is once, few, many or the class of an expanded clone; other rows omit it.

j_call: TRBJ1-6
v_call: TRBV19
clone_size: once
d_call: -
cdr3_aa: CASSRWARGYMDSPLHF
cdr3_nt: TGTGCCAGTAGCCGGTGGGCCAGGGGCTATATGGATTCACCCCTCCACTTT

j_call: TRBJ2-7
v_call: TRBV4-2
clone_size: -
d_call: -
cdr3_aa: CASSQGAGEYYEQYF
cdr3_nt: TGTGCCAGCAGCCAAGGGGCAGGGGAGTACTACGAGCAGTACTTC

j_call: TRBJ2-3
v_call: TRBV9
clone_size: few
d_call: -
cdr3_aa: CASSQTPATDTQYF
cdr3_nt: TGTGCCAGCAGCCAGACCCCGGCCACAGATACGCAGTATTTT

j_call: TRBJ1-1
v_call: TRBV5-5
clone_size: -
d_call: -
cdr3_aa: CASSLGAANTEAFF
cdr3_nt: TGTGCCAGCAGCCTAGGGGCGGCGAACACTGAAGCTTTCTTT

j_call: TRBJ1-1
v_call: TRBV10-2
clone_size: -
d_call: -
cdr3_aa: CATRGAPQNTEAFF
cdr3_nt: TGCGCCACCAGAGGTGCACCCCAGAACACTGAAGCTTTCTTT

j_call: TRBJ2-7
v_call: TRBV11-2
clone_size: -
d_call: -
cdr3_aa: CASSLGHQNEQYF
cdr3_nt: TGTGCCAGCAGCTTAGGACACCAGAACGAGCAGTACTTC

j_call: TRBJ1-3
v_call: TRBV3-1/TRBV3-2
clone_size: -
d_call: -
cdr3_aa: CASSRAGASGNTIYF
cdr3_nt: TGTGCCAGCAGCCGAGCAGGGGCCTCTGGAAACACCATATATTTT

j_call: TRBJ1-1
v_call: TRBV27
clone_size: -
d_call: TRBD1
cdr3_aa: CASSARQGPNTEAFF
cdr3_nt: TGTGCCAGCAGTGCCCGACAGGGTCCAAACACTGAAGCTTTCTTT

j_call: TRBJ1-3
v_call: TRBV28
clone_size: -
d_call: TRBD1
cdr3_aa: CASSLAGTGVVGNTIYF
cdr3_nt: TGTGCCAGCAGTTTAGCCGGGACAGGGGTGGTCGGAAACACCATATATTTT

j_call: TRBJ2-2
v_call: TRBV10-3
clone_size: -
d_call: -
cdr3_aa: CAISDQGGTGELFF
cdr3_nt: TGTGCCATCAGTGACCAGGGGGGTACCGGGGAGCTGTTTTTT

j_call: TRBJ1-5
v_call: TRBV6-1
clone_size: -
d_call: -
cdr3_aa: CASSEIRTASNQPQHF
cdr3_nt: TGTGCCAGCAGTGAAATTCGGACAGCGAGCAATCAGCCCCAGCATTTT

j_call: TRBJ1-5
v_call: TRBV5-5
clone_size: -
d_call: TRBD1
cdr3_aa: CASSLDRVGQPQHF
cdr3_nt: TGTGCCAGCAGCCTAGACAGGGTCGGTCAGCCCCAGCATTTT

j_call: TRBJ2-2
v_call: TRBV2
clone_size: -
d_call: -
cdr3_aa: CASSEEVGDFLELFF
cdr3_nt: TGTGCCAGCAGTGAAGAGGTGGGGGACTTTTTAGAGCTGTTTTTT

j_call: TRBJ2-6
v_call: TRBV7-9
clone_size: -
d_call: -
cdr3_aa: CASSLRVGPGANVLTF
cdr3_nt: TGTGCCAGCAGCTTGCGCGTGGGGCCTGGGGCCAACGTCCTGACTTTC

j_call: TRBJ1-2
v_call: TRBV28
clone_size: -
d_call: -
cdr3_aa: CASAKALYGYTF
cdr3_nt: TGTGCCAGCGCCAAGGCCCTCTATGGCTACACCTTC

j_call: TRBJ2-2
v_call: TRBV7-3
clone_size: once
d_call: TRBD2
cdr3_aa: CASSPNGRLADGGELFF
cdr3_nt: TGTGCCAGCAGTCCCAACGGGAGACTAGCGGACGGCGGGGAGCTGTTTTTT

j_call: TRBJ1-2
v_call: TRBV28
clone_size: once
d_call: -
cdr3_aa: CASSLKPSYGYTF
cdr3_nt: TGTGCCAGCAGTTTAAAGCCTTCCTATGGCTACACCTTC

j_call: TRBJ2-3
v_call: TRBV6-5
clone_size: -
d_call: TRBD2
cdr3_aa: CASKLAGGPGDTQYF
cdr3_nt: TGTGCCAGTAAACTAGCGGGGGGGCCGGGAGATACGCAGTATTTT

j_call: TRBJ1-2
v_call: TRBV5-1
clone_size: few
d_call: -
cdr3_aa: CASSLDKPDYGYTF
cdr3_nt: TGCGCCAGCAGCTTGGACAAGCCCGACTATGGCTACACCTTC

j_call: TRBJ1-6
v_call: TRBV18
clone_size: -
d_call: TRBD1
cdr3_aa: CASSSTPTAGTVNSPLHF
cdr3_nt: TGTGCCAGCTCATCAACCCCCACGGCCGGGACAGTTAATTCACCCCTCCACTTT

j_call: TRBJ2-7
v_call: TRBV20-1
clone_size: -
d_call: -
cdr3_aa: CSATDFYEQYF
cdr3_nt: TGCAGTGCTACCGACTTCTACGAGCAGTACTTC

j_call: TRBJ1-1
v_call: TRBV2
clone_size: -
d_call: TRBD1
cdr3_aa: CASSGQVNTEAFF
cdr3_nt: TGTGCCAGCAGCGGACAGGTGAACACTGAAGCTTTCTTT

j_call: TRBJ2-5
v_call: TRBV9
clone_size: -
d_call: TRBD2
cdr3_aa: CASSLGLAGVAGETQYF
cdr3_nt: TGTGCCAGCAGCTTGGGACTAGCGGGAGTGGCGGGTGAGACCCAGTACTTC

j_call: TRBJ1-3
v_call: TRBV3-1/TRBV3-2
clone_size: -
d_call: -
cdr3_aa: CASSPTMGNTIYF
cdr3_nt: TGTGCCAGCAGTCCCACAATGGGAAACACCATATATTTT

j_call: TRBJ2-7
v_call: TRBV19
clone_size: -
d_call: -
cdr3_aa: CASSILASSYEQYF
cdr3_nt: TGTGCCAGTAGTATCCTAGCGTCCTCCTACGAGCAGTACTTC

j_call: TRBJ1-2
v_call: TRBV5-6
clone_size: -
d_call: TRBD1
cdr3_aa: CASSFRDRVNYGYTF
cdr3_nt: TGTGCCAGCAGCTTCCGGGACAGGGTGAACTATGGCTACACCTTC

j_call: TRBJ1-1
v_call: TRBV6-1
clone_size: -
d_call: -
cdr3_aa: CASSEAGGTEAFF
cdr3_nt: TGTGCCAGCAGTGAAGCGGGGGGGACTGAAGCTTTCTTT

j_call: TRBJ1-2
v_call: TRBV5-8
clone_size: -
d_call: -
cdr3_aa: CASSSLGVYGYTF
cdr3_nt: TGTGCCAGCAGCTCTTTGGGAGTCTATGGCTACACCTTC

j_call: TRBJ1-1
v_call: TRBV25-1
clone_size: -
d_call: -
cdr3_aa: CASSLPGTKIEAFF
cdr3_nt: TGTGCCAGCTCTTTGCCAGGGACAAAGATTGAAGCTTTCTTT

j_call: TRBJ1-1
v_call: TRBV30
clone_size: -
d_call: -
cdr3_aa: CAWSVWGATNTEAFF
cdr3_nt: TGTGCCTGGAGTGTATGGGGGGCCACCAACACTGAAGCTTTCTTT

j_call: TRBJ2-1
v_call: TRBV5-1
clone_size: few
d_call: TRBD2
cdr3_aa: CASSLLAGQEFYNEQFF
cdr3_nt: TGCGCCAGCAGCTTACTAGCGGGACAAGAGTTCTACAATGAGCAGTTCTTC

j_call: TRBJ2-6
v_call: TRBV6-5
clone_size: -
d_call: -
cdr3_aa: CASSGWISGANVLTF
cdr3_nt: TGTGCCAGCAGCGGCTGGATCTCTGGGGCCAACGTCCTGACTTTC

j_call: TRBJ1-2
v_call: TRBV6-5
clone_size: -
d_call: TRBD1
cdr3_aa: CASSYQRTGYGYTF
cdr3_nt: TGTGCCAGCAGTTACCAAAGGACAGGGTATGGCTACACCTTC

j_call: TRBJ1-2
v_call: TRBV4-2
clone_size: -
d_call: -
cdr3_aa: CASSQDLGGNYGYTF
cdr3_nt: TGTGCCAGCAGCCAAGATCTGGGCGGGAACTATGGCTACACCTTC

j_call: TRBJ2-2
v_call: TRBV7-3
clone_size: -
d_call: -
cdr3_aa: CASSLTDTGELFF
cdr3_nt: TGTGCCAGCAGCTTAACGGACACCGGGGAGCTGTTTTTT

j_call: TRBJ2-7
v_call: TRBV28
clone_size: -
d_call: TRBD1
cdr3_aa: CASIEQGAKYEQYF
cdr3_nt: TGTGCCAGCATAGAACAGGGGGCCAAATACGAGCAGTACTTC

j_call: TRBJ1-1
v_call: TRBV14
clone_size: -
d_call: -
cdr3_aa: CASSQVVGAGTEAFF
cdr3_nt: TGTGCCAGCAGCCAAGTGGTAGGGGCAGGGACTGAAGCTTTCTTT

j_call: TRBJ1-2
v_call: TRBV28
clone_size: -
d_call: TRBD1
cdr3_aa: CASSFRQGLGGYTF
cdr3_nt: TGTGCCAGCAGTTTTAGACAGGGCTTGGGGGGCTACACCTTC

j_call: TRBJ1-5
v_call: TRBV27
clone_size: -
d_call: -
cdr3_aa: CASILTVLAHDSNQPQHF
cdr3_nt: TGTGCCAGCATCCTGACAGTCCTCGCCCACGATAGCAATCAGCCCCAGCATTTT

j_call: TRBJ2-1
v_call: TRBV29-1
clone_size: -
d_call: -
cdr3_aa: CSVESLGFMAEYNEQFF
cdr3_nt: TGCAGCGTTGAGAGCTTAGGATTCATGGCGGAGTACAATGAGCAGTTCTTC

j_call: TRBJ2-5
v_call: TRBV7-2
clone_size: once
d_call: TRBD2
cdr3_aa: CASSLVGTTETQYF
cdr3_nt: TGTGCCAGCAGCTTAGTAGGGACTACAGAGACCCAGTACTTC

j_call: TRBJ1-6
v_call: TRBV6-5
clone_size: -
d_call: -
cdr3_aa: CASKPPRDQNSPLHF
cdr3_nt: TGTGCCAGCAAGCCCCCCCGGGACCAGAATTCACCCCTCCACTTT

j_call: TRBJ2-7
v_call: TRBV3-1/TRBV3-2
clone_size: once
d_call: TRBD2
cdr3_aa: CASSQDTLAGGEQYF
cdr3_nt: TGTGCCAGCAGCCAAGATACCCTAGCGGGAGGCGAGCAGTACTTC

j_call: TRBJ2-7
v_call: TRBV13
clone_size: -
d_call: -
cdr3_aa: CASSTAGHYEQYF
cdr3_nt: TGTGCCAGCAGCACGGCCGGGCACTACGAGCAGTACTTC

j_call: TRBJ1-5
v_call: TRBV29-1
clone_size: -
d_call: -
cdr3_aa: CSVVFGAQPGVSNQPQHF
cdr3_nt: TGCAGCGTTGTATTTGGGGCTCAGCCGGGGGTGAGCAATCAGCCCCAGCATTTT

j_call: TRBJ2-5
v_call: TRBV19
clone_size: -
d_call: TRBD1
cdr3_aa: CASSKGTGQLQETQYF
cdr3_nt: TGTGCCAGTAGTAAGGGGACAGGGCAATTACAAGAGACCCAGTACTTC

j_call: TRBJ2-7
v_call: TRBV28
clone_size: -
d_call: -
cdr3_aa: CASSSSRVNEQYF
cdr3_nt: TGTGCCAGCAGTTCATCCCGGGTTAACGAGCAGTACTTC

j_call: TRBJ2-2
v_call: TRBV6-1
clone_size: -
d_call: -
cdr3_aa: CASSETLSGELFF
cdr3_nt: TGTGCCAGCAGTGAAACTCTATCCGGGGAGCTGTTTTTT

j_call: TRBJ1-6
v_call: TRBV30
clone_size: -
d_call: -
cdr3_aa: CAWSSPGDSPLHF
cdr3_nt: TGTGCCTGGAGTTCGCCAGGGGATTCACCCCTCCACTTT

j_call: TRBJ1-2
v_call: TRBV7-9
clone_size: -
d_call: -
cdr3_aa: CASSPTESYGYTF
cdr3_nt: TGTGCCAGCAGCCCCACGGAATCCTATGGCTACACCTTC

j_call: TRBJ1-2
v_call: TRBV10-3
clone_size: few
d_call: TRBD1
cdr3_aa: CAISGGGQLNYGYTF
cdr3_nt: TGTGCCATCAGTGGGGGGGGACAGCTTAACTATGGCTACACCTTC

j_call: TRBJ1-2
v_call: TRBV18
clone_size: -
d_call: -
cdr3_aa: CASSLQIGYTF
cdr3_nt: TGTGCCAGCTCACTCCAGATAGGCTACACCTTC

j_call: TRBJ1-5
v_call: TRBV24-1
clone_size: -
d_call: -
cdr3_aa: CATSDPAGGNQPQHF
cdr3_nt: TGTGCCACCAGTGACCCTGCAGGGGGCAATCAGCCCCAGCATTTT

j_call: TRBJ1-6
v_call: TRBV14
clone_size: -
d_call: TRBD1
cdr3_aa: CASSRGTGGNSPLHF
cdr3_nt: TGTGCCAGCAGCCGAGGGACAGGGGGTAATTCACCCCTCCACTTT

j_call: TRBJ1-6
v_call: TRBV7-8
clone_size: -
d_call: -
cdr3_aa: CASSSRSMGVTYNSPLHF
cdr3_nt: TGTGCCAGCAGCTCCCGGAGTATGGGGGTAACCTATAATTCACCCCTCCACTTT

j_call: TRBJ2-1
v_call: TRBV28
clone_size: -
d_call: TRBD2
cdr3_aa: CASSLSGGPQGEQFF
cdr3_nt: TGTGCCAGCAGTTTAAGCGGGGGGCCCCAAGGAGAGCAGTTCTTC

j_call: TRBJ1-1
v_call: TRBV28
clone_size: -
d_call: TRBD1
cdr3_aa: CASSVGQGRTFF
cdr3_nt: TGTGCCAGCAGCGTGGGACAGGGCCGGACTTTCTTT

j_call: TRBJ2-2
v_call: TRBV9
clone_size: -
d_call: TRBD2
cdr3_aa: CASSGAGGNTGELFF
cdr3_nt: TGTGCCAGCAGCGGAGCGGGAGGGAACACCGGGGAGCTGTTTTTT

j_call: TRBJ1-1
v_call: TRBV3-1/TRBV3-2
clone_size: -
d_call: -
cdr3_aa: CASSTDRSSPEAFF
cdr3_nt: TGTGCCAGCAGCACCGACAGGTCTTCTCCTGAAGCTTTCTTT